Listed below are T cell receptor beta chains from one sample, sequenced in a study of cytomegalovirus exposure and HLA in healthy donors. Clones were sequenced by immunoSEQ multiplex PCR, and TCRdb holds only the in-frame ones, with some missing. The sample carries about 160,000 clones, approximately 80% recorded once. Material: PBMCs. The source is a man aged 30 to 39 in good health and CMV-seropositive. CDR3s include the opening cysteine and the closing phenylalanine or tryptophan. Each record gives: CDR3 protein, CDR3 DNA, V gene, D gene, clone size, J gene. The D gene is left open where the match is weak. Expanded clones are given a class, and other clones once, few, many or no size at all.

CDR3: CASSPSTGALYEQYF
DNA: TGTGCCAGTAGTCCCAGTACAGGGGCGCTGTACGAGCAGTACTTC
V: TRBV19
D: TRBD1
size: many
J: TRBJ2-7

CDR3: CASSIDPSGNRDTQYF
DNA: TGTGCCAGTAGTATCGACCCTAGCGGGAACAGGGATACGCAGTATTTT
V: TRBV19
D: TRBD2
size: once
J: TRBJ2-3

CDR3: CASSYVAGGAGELFF
DNA: TGTGCCAGCAGTTATGTGGCAGGGGGAGCCGGGGAGCTGTTTTTT
V: TRBV6-5
D: TRBD1
size: NA
J: TRBJ2-2

CDR3: CASSWGQGHEQYF
DNA: TGCGCCAGCAGCTGGGGACAGGGCCACGAGCAGTACTTC
V: TRBV5-1
D: TRBD1
size: NA
J: TRBJ2-7

CDR3: CASSPVTGSSDNEQFF
DNA: TGTGCCAGCAGCCCCGTGACAGGCAGCAGTGACAATGAGCAGTTCTTC
V: TRBV9
D: NA
size: NA
J: TRBJ2-1

CDR3: CASSLGQVENEQFF
DNA: TGCGCCAGCAGCTTGGGACAGGTGGAAAATGAGCAGTTCTTC
V: TRBV5-1
D: NA
size: NA
J: TRBJ2-1

CDR3: CATNPEDKRPDTQYF
DNA: TGTGCCACTAACCCAGAAGATAAGCGTCCAGATACGCAGTATTTT
V: TRBV6-5
D: NA
size: once
J: TRBJ2-3

CDR3: CASSYRQGEAFF
DNA: TGTGCCAGCAGCTATAGACAGGGAGAAGCTTTCTTT
V: TRBV5-4
D: TRBD1
size: NA
J: TRBJ1-1

CDR3: CASSPSPRGYYEQYF
DNA: TGTGCCAGCAGCCCAAGCCCAAGGGGCTACTACGAGCAGTACTTC
V: TRBV14
D: NA
size: NA
J: TRBJ2-7

CDR3: CASSKQNEKLFF
DNA: TGTGCCAGCAGTAAGCAAAATGAAAAACTGTTTTTT
V: TRBV27
D: NA
size: NA
J: TRBJ1-4

CDR3: CASIGQGRETQYF
DNA: TGTGCGAGCATCGGGCAGGGAAGGGAGACCCAGTACTTC
V: TRBV7-9
D: NA
size: NA
J: TRBJ2-5

CDR3: CASSPTPPSYEQYF
DNA: TGTGCCAGCAGCCCGACACCACCTTCTTACGAGCAGTACTTC
V: TRBV7-6
D: NA
size: NA
J: TRBJ2-7

CDR3: CATSRDRADTQYF
DNA: TGTGCCACCAGCAGAGATCGCGCAGATACGCAGTATTTT
V: TRBV15
D: NA
size: NA
J: TRBJ2-3

CDR3: CASRLTTSTDTQYF
DNA: TGTGCCAGCAGATTGACTACTAGCACAGATACGCAGTATTTT
V: TRBV5-5
D: NA
size: once
J: TRBJ2-3

CDR3: CASSRLQGLAGELFF
DNA: TGTGCCAGCAGTCGCCTACAGGGGTTGGCCGGGGAGCTGTTTTTT
V: TRBV28
D: TRBD1
size: NA
J: TRBJ2-2

CDR3: CASSPLRYEQYF
DNA: TGTGCCAGCTCACCACTGAGATACGAGCAGTACTTC
V: TRBV18
D: NA
size: few
J: TRBJ2-7

CDR3: CASGLSTGQAPTEAFF
DNA: TGTGCTAGTGGTTTGTCGACTGGACAGGCGCCCACTGAAGCTTTCTTT
V: TRBV12-5
D: TRBD1
size: NA
J: TRBJ1-1

CDR3: CASSPGTELAKNIQYF
DNA: TGCGCCAGCAGCCCTGGGACAGAGCTAGCCAAAAACATTCAGTACTTC
V: TRBV5-1
D: TRBD1
size: NA
J: TRBJ2-4

CDR3: CASKPGGTLYGYTF
DNA: TGTGCCAGCAAACCCGGGGGGACCCTTTATGGCTACACCTTC
V: TRBV7-9
D: NA
size: NA
J: TRBJ1-2

CDR3: CASSLEGDPGPGYGYTF
DNA: TGCGCCAGCAGCTTGGAGGGGGATCCCGGGCCCGGCTATGGCTACACCTTC
V: TRBV5-1
D: NA
size: NA
J: TRBJ1-2

CDR3: CASSSGDRSGELFF
DNA: TGTGCCAGCAGTTCAGGGGACAGATCCGGGGAGCTGTTTTTT
V: TRBV28
D: TRBD1
size: NA
J: TRBJ2-2

CDR3: CASSSTSAYPKNIQYF
DNA: TGCGCCAGCAGCTCAACCTCAGCGTATCCCAAAAACATTCAGTACTTC
V: TRBV5-1
D: NA
size: NA
J: TRBJ2-4

CDR3: CASSQPGGSKTQYF
DNA: TGCGCCAGCAGCCAACCGGGGGGGTCTAAGACCCAGTACTTC
V: TRBV4-1
D: TRBD2
size: NA
J: TRBJ2-5

CDR3: CASSPRDRGRILNTEAFF
DNA: TGTGCCAGCAGTCCCCGGGACAGGGGGCGTATATTGAACACTGAAGCTTTCTTT
V: TRBV28
D: TRBD1
size: NA
J: TRBJ1-1